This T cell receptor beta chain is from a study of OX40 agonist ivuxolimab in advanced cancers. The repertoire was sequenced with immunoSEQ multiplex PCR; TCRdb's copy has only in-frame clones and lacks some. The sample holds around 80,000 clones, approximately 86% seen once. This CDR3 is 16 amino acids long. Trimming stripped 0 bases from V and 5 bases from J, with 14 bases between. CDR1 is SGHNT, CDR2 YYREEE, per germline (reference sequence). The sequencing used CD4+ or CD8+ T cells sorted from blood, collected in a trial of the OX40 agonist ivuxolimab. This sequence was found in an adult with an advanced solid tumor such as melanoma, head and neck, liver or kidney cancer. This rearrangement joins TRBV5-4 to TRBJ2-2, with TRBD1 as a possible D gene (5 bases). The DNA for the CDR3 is TGTGCCAGCAGCTTGGAGTTCGCAGGGCAAACCGGGGAGCTGTTTTTT. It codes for CASSLEFAGQTGELFF.